This TCR beta chain was identified during a study of spatial heterogeneity in lung cancer. Overall study: Within raw reads, each unique TCR and UMI combination appeared on average more than ten times.

Time point described: sample taken at primary tumor resection. This CDR3 is 17 amino acids long. Trimming took 3 bases from V and 1 from J; bases not matched to a gene: 7. Per the germline V gene, CDR1 is LNHNV and CDR2 is YYDKDF (reference sequence). Individual TCR cDNA molecules each bore their own unique molecular identifier. TCRdb re-derived calls from the 5' RACE reads in MiXCR, one entry per CDR3 protein. The sample holds roughly 25,000 distinct CDR3 sequences; around 5% are singletons and the top ten take about 5%. This clonotype was observed at least ten times. This chain joins TRBV15 and TRBJ2-5, with 11 bases identical to TRBD1. The TCR originated in a male donor with early-stage non-small cell lung cancer. The source was PBMCs, collected at surgery. This CDR3 reads CATSRGTGTGGQETQYF. As DNA, the CDR3 is TGTGCCACCAGCAGGGGGACCGGGACAGGGGGCCAAGAGACCCAGTACTTC.